This T cell receptor (beta chain) was recorded in a study of T cell repertoires in cytomegalovirus infection. This clonotype was seen just once. Trimming shortened V by 3 bases and J by 2 bases, and 5 bases separated the two germline ends. CDR3 size: 12 residues. CDR1 is SGHKS, CDR2 YYEKEE, per germline (reference sequence). One entry per CDR3 protein results from TCRdb running MiXCR on the reads. The sample lists about 530,000 distinct CDR3 sequences; about 30% were seen once. This sequence originates from a human donor in good health (CMV status not recorded). Some clones in this sample may be carry-over from other donors' samples. Sequenced input: PBMCs. The gene calls are TRBV5-5 and TRBJ1-1, with D hard to call. CDR3 in amino acids: CASSWENTEAFF. The DNA for the CDR3 is TGTGCCAGCAGCTGGGAAAACACTGAAGCTTTCTTT.